These T cell receptor beta chains were read from a single sample in a study of beta chain features in type 1 diabetes. Assay used: immunoSEQ multiplex PCR; TCRdb lists only in-frame clones, some missing. Counted here are about 640,000 clones, 9.5% to 15% occurring once; the ten biggest clones make up more than 0.1%. Sequencing input: naive CD4+ T cells from blood. These receptor sequences come from a man aged 30 to 45 with type 1 diabetes. CDR3s include the opening cysteine and the closing phenylalanine or tryptophan. Fields, in order: CDR3 length, D gene, V gene, clone size, J gene, CDR3 protein, CDR3 DNA. D genes are given only for firm matches. Size is stated for part of the rows, as once, few or many counts, or as a class when the clone is expanded.

length: 13; D: .; V: TRBV5-6; size: .; J: TRBJ1-2; CDR3: CASSLEGPYGYTF; DNA: TGTGCCAGCAGCTTGGAGGGCCCCTATGGCTACACCTTC
length: 11; D: .; V: TRBV7-2; size: few; J: TRBJ2-5; CDR3: CASAGAETQYF; DNA: TGTGCCAGCGCAGGGGCAGAGACCCAGTACTTC
length: 15; D: TRBD1; V: TRBV19; size: .; J: TRBJ2-7; CDR3: CASSIHRDSSYEQYF; DNA: TGTGCCAGTAGTATTCACCGGGACAGCTCCTACGAGCAGTACTTC
length: 15; D: TRBD2; V: TRBV30; size: .; J: TRBJ2-3; CDR3: CAWSVGAGAPDTQYF; DNA: TGTGCCTGGAGTGTTGGAGCGGGGGCCCCAGATACGCAGTATTTT
length: 13; D: .; V: TRBV11-1; size: few; J: TRBJ2-5; CDR3: CASSLVREETQYF; DNA: TGTGCCAGCAGCTTAGTCCGGGAAGAGACCCAGTACTTC
length: 16; D: TRBD1; V: TRBV9; size: .; J: TRBJ2-2; CDR3: CASSYRDRFDTGELFF; DNA: TGTGCCAGCAGCTACCGGGACAGGTTTGACACCGGGGAGCTGTTTTTT
length: 16; D: .; V: TRBV18; size: .; J: TRBJ2-2; CDR3: CASSPQEPANTGELFF; DNA: TGTGCCAGCTCACCGCAGGAACCTGCGAACACCGGGGAGCTGTTTTTT
length: 13; D: TRBD1; V: TRBV19; size: few; J: TRBJ2-1; CDR3: CASSTRDRDEQFF; DNA: TGTGCCAGTAGTACTCGGGACAGGGATGAGCAGTTCTTC
length: 14; D: .; V: TRBV11-3; size: few; J: TRBJ1-2; CDR3: CASSLGLTDFGYTF; DNA: TGTGCCAGCAGCTTAGGCCTCACGGATTTTGGCTACACCTTC
length: 15; D: TRBD2; V: TRBV5-1; size: few; J: TRBJ2-1; CDR3: CASSLRLAGSNEQFF; DNA: TGCGCCAGCAGCTTGCGGCTAGCGGGGAGTAATGAGCAGTTCTTC
length: 15; D: .; V: TRBV7-8; size: few; J: TRBJ2-7; CDR3: CASSLARTASYEQYF; DNA: TGTGCCAGCAGCTTAGCGAGGACAGCCTCCTACGAGCAGTACTTC
length: 16; D: TRBD1; V: TRBV9; size: .; J: TRBJ1-2; CDR3: CASSARPGTGIYGYTF; DNA: TGTGCCAGCAGCGCCCGTCCCGGGACAGGGATCTATGGCTACACCTTC
length: 15; D: .; V: TRBV7-6; size: .; J: TRBJ2-5; CDR3: CASSLGGTRQETQYF; DNA: TGTGCCAGCAGCTTAGGAGGCACACGGCAAGAGACCCAGTACTTC
length: 16; D: TRBD1; V: TRBV14; size: few; J: TRBJ1-2; CDR3: CASSPFADRGLYGYTF; DNA: TGTGCCAGCAGCCCGTTTGCTGACAGGGGACTCTATGGCTACACCTTC
length: 13; D: TRBD1; V: TRBV7-2; size: .; J: TRBJ2-7; CDR3: CASRQGVPYEQYF; DNA: TGTGCCAGCAGGCAGGGGGTCCCCTACGAGCAGTACTTC
length: 15; D: .; V: TRBV18; size: .; J: TRBJ2-5; CDR3: CASSREDPTVETQYF; DNA: TGTGCCAGCTCACGGGAGGATCCAACGGTTGAGACCCAGTACTTC